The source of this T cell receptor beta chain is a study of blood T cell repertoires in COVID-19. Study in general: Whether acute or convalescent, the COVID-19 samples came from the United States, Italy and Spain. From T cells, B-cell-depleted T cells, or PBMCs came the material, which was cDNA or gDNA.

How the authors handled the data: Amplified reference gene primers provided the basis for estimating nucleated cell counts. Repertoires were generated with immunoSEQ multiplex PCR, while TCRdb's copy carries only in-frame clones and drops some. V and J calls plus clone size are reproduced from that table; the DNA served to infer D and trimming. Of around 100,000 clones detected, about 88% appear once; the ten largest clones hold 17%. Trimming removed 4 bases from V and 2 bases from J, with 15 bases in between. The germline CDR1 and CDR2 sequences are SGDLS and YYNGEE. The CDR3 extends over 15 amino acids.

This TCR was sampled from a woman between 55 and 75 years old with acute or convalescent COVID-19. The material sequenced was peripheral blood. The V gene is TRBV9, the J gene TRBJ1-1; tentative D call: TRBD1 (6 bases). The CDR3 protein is CASSPQGIVNTEAFF. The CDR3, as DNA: TGTGCCAGCAGCCCTCAGGGGATAGTAAACACTGAAGCTTTCTTT. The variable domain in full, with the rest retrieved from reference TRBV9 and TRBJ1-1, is DSGVTQTPKHLITATGQRVTLRCSPRSGDLSVYWYQQSLDQGLQFLIQYYNGEERAKGNILERFSAQQFPDLHSELNLSSLELGDSALYFCASSPQGIVNTEAFFGQGTRLTVV.